A single sample is the source of the 21 T cell receptor beta chains below, sequenced in a study of blood T cell repertoires in COVID-19. Sequencing used immunoSEQ multiplex PCR; TCRdb keeps in-frame clones, though not all of them. The table has over 150,000 clones, around nine tenths seen once. Sequences were obtained from peripheral blood. Every receptor here comes from a man aged 55 to 70 with COVID-19, enrolled during active disease.

This chain uses TRBV7-9 with TRBJ2-2, with 7 bases lining up with TRBD2. Germline V gene lookup returns CDR1 SEHNR and CDR2 FQNEAQ (reference sequence). The CDR3 loop spans 17 amino acids. V gave up 3 bases and J gave up 6 bases; unmatched junction bases: 13. The chain's CDR3 is CASSFPGAGNVAGELFF. As DNA, the CDR3 is TGTGCCAGCAGCTTCCCAGGAGCGGGAAATGTCGCCGGGGAGCTGTTTTTT.

This rearrangement joins TRBV11-2 to TRBJ2-7, with unresolved D. Trimming pared 2 bases from V and 6 bases from J, leaving 11 bases between. This CDR3 has 13 amino acids. Germline V gene lookup returns CDR1 SGHAT and CDR2 FQNNGV. This CDR3 is CASSLFQVGEQYF. DNA for the CDR3: TGTGCCAGCAGCTTATTTCAGGTTGGCGAGCAGTACTTC. The full variable domain, in which reference TRBV11-2 and TRBJ2-7 provide the parts outside the CDR3, is EAGVAQSPRYKIIEKRQSVAFWCNPISGHATLYWYQQILGQGPKLLIQFQNNGVVDDSQLPKDRFSAERLKGVDSTLKIQPAKLEDSAVYLCASSLFQVGEQYFGPGTRLTVT.

The genes are TRBV19 and TRBJ1-2; the D gene is possibly TRBD1 (5 bases). V was cut by 3 bases and J by 2 bases, with 7 bases left in between. The length of the CDR3 is 13 residues. CDR1 and CDR2 (germline): LNHDA, SQIVND (reference sequence). The chain's CDR3 is CASSIDRNYGYTF. For the CDR3, the DNA is TGTGCCAGTAGTATCGACAGAAACTATGGCTACACCTTC.

The chain uses TRBV5-6 and TRBJ1-5, with TRBD1 identical over 9 bases. V dropped 3 bases and J dropped 5; count of bases not matched to a gene: 6. The CDR3 contains 15 residues. Per germline, CDR1 SGHDT and CDR2 YYEEEE. DNA for the CDR3: TGTGCCAGCAGCTCCGGACAGGGGATAGATCAGCCCCAGCATTTT. As protein: CASSSGQGIDQPQHF.

The chain combines TRBV12-3 or TRBV12-4 with TRBJ1-2, with unresolved D. This CDR3 has 11 amino acids. Trimming removed 1 base from V and 6 bases from J, with 3 bases in between. The CDR3 region is CASSLVDGYTF. In DNA form, the CDR3 reads TGTGCCAGCAGTTTAGTCGATGGCTACACCTTC.

The genes are TRBV7-3 and TRBJ1-2; 8 bases align to TRBD1. With V trimmed by 5 bases and J by 14 bases, 16 bases remained unmatched. Germline V gives CDR1 SGHTA, CDR2 FQGTGA. The CDR3 is made up of 14 amino acids. The CDR3 sequence: CASSQINSGQAKTF. The CDR3 DNA sequence: TGTGCCAGCAGCCAAATAAACTCGGGACAGGCTAAAACCTTC. The entire variable domain, with the rest obtained from reference TRBV7-3 and TRBJ1-2, is as follows: GAGVSQTPSNKVTEKGKYVELRCDPISGHTALYWYRQSLGQGPEFLIYFQGTGAADDSGLPNDRFFAVRPEGSVSTLKIQRTERGDSAVYLCASSQINSGQAKTFGSGTRLTVV.

This clone appeared a single time. The CDR3 spells CASSPPAGQETQYF. Here the CDR3 DNA reads TGTGCCAGCTCACCACCGGCGGGTCAAGAGACCCAGTACTTC. The rearrangement joins TRBV18 to TRBJ2-5, with a tentative D call TRBD2 (5 bases). The CDR3 loop spans 14 amino acids. V dropped 0 bases and J dropped 2 bases, with 7 bases sitting between them. Per germline, CDR1 KGHSH and CDR2 LQKENI.

V and J are TRBV6-6 and TRBJ1-5; D perhaps matches TRBD1 (5 bases). The length of the CDR3 is 14 residues. Germline CDR1 and CDR2: MNHNY and SVGAGI (reference sequence). V was shortened by 7 bases and J by 5 bases, with 15 bases between the two germline ends. The CDR3 reads CASTWVGGDQPQHF. The CDR3 nucleotides are TGTGCCAGCACCTGGGTTGGGGGGGATCAGCCCCAGCATTTT.

The gene calls are TRBV11-1 and TRBJ1-2; possible D gene TRBD1, 6 bases. The germline CDR1 and CDR2 sequences are SGHAT and FQDESV (reference sequence). The CDR3 runs to 15 residues. Trimming took off 1 base at V and 4 bases at J, with 13 bases between the two ends. The CDR3 DNA reads TGTGCCAGCAGCTTAGACCCTGGACAGATCTATGGCTACACCTTC. This gives the protein CASSLDPGQIYGYTF.

The chain joins TRBV19 to TRBJ1-2, with D maybe TRBD1 (5 bases). The CDR3 totals 17 residues. Trimming left V 5 bases short and J 4 bases short, with 23 bases between. Germline assignment: CDR1 LNHDA and CDR2 SQIVND (reference sequence). The CDR3 DNA is TGTGCCAGTAGTTCTAAAGCCACCGACAGTTCGCGCTATGGCTACACCTTC. It yields the protein CASSSKATDSSRYGYTF.

The V gene is TRBV25-1, the J gene TRBJ1-2, with 8 bases lining up with TRBD1. The CDR3 is 13 amino acids. V gave up 5 bases and J gave up 7 bases; unmatched junction bases: 6. Germline values: CDR1 MGHDK, CDR2 SYGVNS. The CDR3 spells CASSPDRAGGYTF. The CDR3 DNA is TGTGCCAGCAGTCCGGACAGGGCTGGTGGCTACACCTTC.

V and J are TRBV7-3 and TRBJ2-1, with 8 bases identical to TRBD2. The V gene end was trimmed by 5 bases and the J gene end by 9 bases; junction bases not matched to a gene: 9. CDR1 SGHTA and CDR2 FQGTGA come from the germline V gene. The CDR3 is 14 amino acids. CDR3 in amino acids: CASSPGLVDGEQFF. For the CDR3, the DNA is TGTGCCAGCAGCCCGGGACTAGTAGATGGTGAGCAGTTCTTC.

There are a few counts of this clone. The genes are TRBV21-1 and TRBJ1-5. TRBV21-1 is described as a pseudogene. CDR3 length equals 17 residues. The CDR3 region has the DNA TGTGCCAGCAGCACCATAGAGGGGGGGTATAGCAATCAGCCCCAGCATTTT. It is translated as CASSTIEGGYSNQPQHF.

The chain joins TRBV27 to TRBJ1-5, with D tentatively TRBD1 (5 bases). The length of the CDR3 is 13 residues. Trimming removed 9 bases at V and 0 bases at J, with 9 bases between. The V gene's germline CDR1 is MNHEY and CDR2 SMNVEV (reference sequence). The CDR3: CASSGYSNQPQHF. In DNA form, the CDR3 reads TGTGCCAGTTCAGGGTATAGCAATCAGCCCCAGCATTTT.

This sequence joins TRBV18 and TRBJ2-3; the match to TRBD2 covers 7 bases. This CDR3 has 16 residues. V lost 6 bases, J lost 4 bases, and 13 bases stayed unmatched. The germline V gene encodes CDR1 KGHSH and CDR2 LQKENI. The CDR3 loop is CASSLLAGELADTQYF. The CDR3 bases are TGTGCCAGCTCCCTCTTGGCGGGGGAACTCGCAGATACGCAGTATTTT.

The rearrangement joins TRBV10-3 to TRBJ2-7; D may be TRBD1 (7 bases). Trimming removed 5 bases at V and 3 bases at J, with 17 bases between. CDR1 is ENHRY and CDR2 is SYGVKD in the germline V gene. The CDR3 is 15 amino acids. The CDR3 DNA reads as TGTGCCATCAGTACGACAGGGTCGGGACTCTACGAGCAGTACTTC. Its translation is CAISTTGSGLYEQYF.

In regard to this clone: The junction differs from germline at one of its ends, possibly a read error. The genes are TRBV7-9 and TRBJ2-1; 15 nucleotides line up with TRBD2. This CDR3 comprises 13 residues. Germline lookup yields CDR1 SEHNR and CDR2 FQNEAQ (reference sequence). The CDR3 nucleotides read TGTGCCAGCAGCTCGGGACTAGCGGGGGGTAGGGTCTTC. It specifies CASSSGLAGGRVF.

The rearrangement joins TRBV29-1 to TRBJ1-5, with 11 bases aligning to TRBD1. Losses at the gene ends were 1 base for V and 5 bases for J; bases not matched to a gene: 4. This CDR3 region has 15 residues. Germline values: CDR1 SQVTM, CDR2 ANQGSEA. CDR3 residues: CSVEGRTGGDQPQHF. The DNA of the CDR3 is TGCAGCGTTGAAGGTCGGACAGGGGGCGATCAGCCCCAGCATTTT. Complete variable domain (other parts from reference TRBV29-1 and TRBJ1-5): SAVISQKPSRDICQRGTSLTIQCQVDSQVTMMFWYRQQPGQSLTLIATANQGSEATYESGFVIDKFPISRPNLTFSTLTVSNMSPEDSSIYLCSVEGRTGGDQPQHFGDGTRLSIL.

This sequence joins TRBV19 and TRBJ2-7; D gene uncertain. Germline-derived CDR1 and CDR2 are LNHDA and SQIVND (reference sequence). The length of the CDR3 is 12 residues. V lost 7 bases to trimming and J lost 2 bases, with 9 bases between them. The CDR3 nucleotides read TGTGCCAGTATTTGCAGGACCTACGAGCAGTACTTC. This gives the protein CASICRTYEQYF.

The genes are TRBV2 and TRBJ2-7; 11 bases are shared with TRBD1. Losses at the gene ends were 7 bases for V and 3 bases for J; bases not matched to a gene: 2. The length of the CDR3 is 13 residues. CDR1 SNHLY and CDR2 FYNNEI come from the germline V gene. The CDR3 sequence is CASTGTGGYEQYF. In DNA form, the CDR3 reads TGTGCCAGCACCGGGACAGGGGGCTACGAGCAGTACTTC. Full variable domain (rest looked up from reference TRBV2 and TRBJ2-7): EPEVTQTPSHQVTQMGQEVILRCVPISNHLYFYWYRQILGQKVEFLVSFYNNEISEKSEIFDDQFSVERPDGSNFTLKIRSTKLEDSAMYFCASTGTGGYEQYFGPGTRLTVT.

The J gene is TRBJ2-7, the V gene TRBV12-3 or TRBV12-4; D is unclear. Trimming cost V 5 bases and J 11 bases, with 16 bases left between them. There are 12 residues in the CDR3. CDR3 in amino acids: CASSPTERLKYF. CDR3 DNA sequence: TGTGCCAGCAGTCCCACTGAGCGCCTTAAGTACTTC.